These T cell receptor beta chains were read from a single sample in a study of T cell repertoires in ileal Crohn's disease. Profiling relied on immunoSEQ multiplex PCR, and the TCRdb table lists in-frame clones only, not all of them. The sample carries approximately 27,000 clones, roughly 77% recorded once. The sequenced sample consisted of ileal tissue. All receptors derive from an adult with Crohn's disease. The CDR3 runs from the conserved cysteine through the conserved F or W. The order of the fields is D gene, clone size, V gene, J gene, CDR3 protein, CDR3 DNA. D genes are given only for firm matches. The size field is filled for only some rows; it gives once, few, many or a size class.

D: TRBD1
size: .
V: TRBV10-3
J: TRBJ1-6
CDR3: CAISVTGDNSPLHF
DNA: TGTGCCATCAGTGTGACAGGGGATAATTCACCCCTCCACTTT

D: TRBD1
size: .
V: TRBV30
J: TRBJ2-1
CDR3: CAWSNGQGYNEQFF
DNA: TGTGCCTGGAGTAATGGACAGGGCTACAATGAGCAGTTCTTC

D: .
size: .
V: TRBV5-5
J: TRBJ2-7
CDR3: CASSLRTAYYEQYF
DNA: TGTGCCAGCAGCTTACGGACAGCCTACTACGAGCAGTACTTC

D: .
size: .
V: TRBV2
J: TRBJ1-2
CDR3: CASSDLIGGDNYGYTF
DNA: TGTGCCAGCAGTGATTTGATAGGGGGAGATAACTATGGCTACACCTTC

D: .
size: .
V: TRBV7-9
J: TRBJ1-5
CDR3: CASSSLGGAGWNQPQHF
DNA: TGTGCCAGCAGTTCACTCGGGGGGGCAGGGTGGAATCAGCCCCAGCATTTT

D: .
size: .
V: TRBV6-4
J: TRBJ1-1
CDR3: CASSDGQTPEAFF
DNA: TGTGCCAGCAGTGACGGACAGACCCCTGAAGCTTTCTTT

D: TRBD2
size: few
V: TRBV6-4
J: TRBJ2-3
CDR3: CASSGLAGSTDTQYF
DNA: TGTGCCAGCAGTGGTCTAGCGGGTTCGACAGATACGCAGTATTTT

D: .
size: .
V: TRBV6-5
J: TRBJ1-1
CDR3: CASSRREDTEAFF
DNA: TGTGCCAGCAGTCGCAGGGAGGACACTGAAGCTTTCTTT

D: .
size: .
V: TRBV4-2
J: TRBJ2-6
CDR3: CASSQVAVHSGANVLTF
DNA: TGTGCCAGCAGCCAAGTAGCGGTGCACTCTGGGGCCAACGTCCTGACTTTC

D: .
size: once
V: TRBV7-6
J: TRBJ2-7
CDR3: CASSLETGFYEQYF
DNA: TGTGCCAGCAGCTTAGAGACAGGTTTCTACGAGCAGTACTTC

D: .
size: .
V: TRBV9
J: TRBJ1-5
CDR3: CASSVGEGTYGLPQHF
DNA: TGTGCCAGCAGCGTAGGGGAGGGGACCTATGGTCTGCCCCAGCATTTT

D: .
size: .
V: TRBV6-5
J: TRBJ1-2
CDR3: CASSYSGHGYTF
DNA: TGTGCCAGCAGTTATTCAGGCCATGGCTACACCTTC

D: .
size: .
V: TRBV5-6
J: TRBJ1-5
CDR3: CASSFRNQPQHF
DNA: TGTGCCAGCAGCTTCAGGAATCAGCCCCAGCATTTT

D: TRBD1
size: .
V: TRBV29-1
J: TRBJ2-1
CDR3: CSVEGRDRGRNEQFF
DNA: TGCAGCGTTGAAGGCCGGGACAGGGGGCGGAATGAGCAGTTCTTC

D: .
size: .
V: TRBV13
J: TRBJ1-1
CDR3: CASSLARAGNTEAFF
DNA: TGTGCCAGCAGCTTAGCCCGTGCGGGGAACACTGAAGCTTTCTTT

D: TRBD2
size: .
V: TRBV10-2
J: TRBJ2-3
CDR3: CASPPSSGGATDTQYF
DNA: TGCGCCAGCCCCCCTTCTAGCGGGGGGGCCACAGATACGCAGTATTTT

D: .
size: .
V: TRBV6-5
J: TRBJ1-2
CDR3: CASSSSRRGANYGYTF
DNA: TGTGCCAGCAGTTCCTCCCGCCGGGGGGCTAACTATGGCTACACCTTC

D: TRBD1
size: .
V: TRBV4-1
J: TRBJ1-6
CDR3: CASSRRYRGRDYNSPLHF
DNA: TGCGCCAGCAGCCGACGTTACAGGGGGCGAGATTATAATTCACCCCTCCACTTT

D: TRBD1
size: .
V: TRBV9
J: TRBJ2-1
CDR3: CASSLRDSVYNEQFF
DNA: TGTGCCAGCAGTCTCCGGGACAGCGTCTACAATGAGCAGTTCTTC

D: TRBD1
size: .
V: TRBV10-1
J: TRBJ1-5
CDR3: CASISPRGIYGWYSNQPQHF
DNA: TGCGCCAGCATTAGTCCCAGGGGGATTTATGGATGGTACAGCAATCAGCCCCAGCATTTT

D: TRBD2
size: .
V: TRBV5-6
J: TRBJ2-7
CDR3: CASSLDGGGAHEQYF
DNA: TGTGCCAGCAGCTTGGATGGCGGGGGGGCCCACGAGCAGTACTTC

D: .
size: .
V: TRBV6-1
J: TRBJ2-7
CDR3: CASSVAQGLSF
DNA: TGTGCCAGCAGTGTAGCACAGGGCCTGAGTTTC